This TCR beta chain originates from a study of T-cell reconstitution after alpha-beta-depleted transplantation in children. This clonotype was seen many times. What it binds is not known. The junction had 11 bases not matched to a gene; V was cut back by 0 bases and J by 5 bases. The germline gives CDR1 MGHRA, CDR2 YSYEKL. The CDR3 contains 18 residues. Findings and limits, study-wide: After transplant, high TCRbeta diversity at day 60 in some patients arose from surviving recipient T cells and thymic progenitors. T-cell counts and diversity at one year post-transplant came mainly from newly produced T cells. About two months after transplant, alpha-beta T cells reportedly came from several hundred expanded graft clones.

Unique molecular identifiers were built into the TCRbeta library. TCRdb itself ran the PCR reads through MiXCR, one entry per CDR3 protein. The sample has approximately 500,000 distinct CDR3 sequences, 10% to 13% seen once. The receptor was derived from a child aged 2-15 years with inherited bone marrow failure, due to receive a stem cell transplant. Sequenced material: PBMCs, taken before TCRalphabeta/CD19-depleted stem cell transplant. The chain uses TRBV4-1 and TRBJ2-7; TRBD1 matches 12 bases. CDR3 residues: CASSQDAVWGQGADEQYF. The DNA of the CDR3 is TGCGCCAGCAGCCAAGATGCTGTATGGGGACAGGGGGCAGACGAGCAGTACTTC.